The entry that follows covers one T cell receptor (beta chain) sequence. What it binds is unknown. This entry comes from a study of Graves' ophthalmopathy and Graves' hyperthyroidism. Overall study results and limits: The study's model predicted ophthalmopathy progression at roughly 64% sensitivity and around 75% specificity.

Germline V lookup: CDR1 SGDLS, CDR2 YYNGEE. This CDR3 is built from 16 residues. Germline trimming cut 4 bases from V and 3 bases from J; bases unmatched to any gene: 6. The sequenced template was RNA, covering the TCR beta CDR3 region. HTBI primers served in a first-round RT-PCR, which a second-round multiplex PCR followed. TCRdb used MiXCR to reprocess the multiplex PCR reads, holding one entry per CDR3 protein. The sample holds hundreds of thousands of distinct CDR3 sequences, over 20% seen once. The chain is built from TRBV9 and TRBJ1-3, with 11 bases aligning to TRBD1. Sequencing was done on a sample of peripheral blood. This sequence originates from a woman between 18 and 29 years old with stable Graves' hyperthyroidism. Some clones in this sample may be carry-over from other donors' samples. CDR3 nucleotides: TGTGCCAGCAGCTCATGGACAGGGGGCAGTGGAAACACCATATATTTT. Encoded protein: CASSSWTGGSGNTIYF.